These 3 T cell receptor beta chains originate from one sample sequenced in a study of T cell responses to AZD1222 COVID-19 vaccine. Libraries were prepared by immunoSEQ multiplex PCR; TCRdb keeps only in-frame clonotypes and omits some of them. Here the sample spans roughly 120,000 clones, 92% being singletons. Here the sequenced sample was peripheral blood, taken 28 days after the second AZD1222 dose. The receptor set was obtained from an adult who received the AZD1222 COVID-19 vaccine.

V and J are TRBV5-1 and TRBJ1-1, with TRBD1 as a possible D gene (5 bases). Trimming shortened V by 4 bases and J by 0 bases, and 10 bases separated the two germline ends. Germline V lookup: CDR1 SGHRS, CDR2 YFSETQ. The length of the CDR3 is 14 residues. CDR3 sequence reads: CASSPGRLNTEAFF. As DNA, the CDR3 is TGCGCCAGCAGCCCGGGACGGTTGAACACTGAAGCTTTCTTT. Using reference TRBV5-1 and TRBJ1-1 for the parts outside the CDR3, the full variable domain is KAGVTQTPRYLIKTRGQQVTLSCSPISGHRSVSWYQQTPGQGLQFLFEYFSETQRNKGNFPGRFSGRQFSNSRSEMNVSTLELGDSALYLCASSPGRLNTEAFFGQGTRLTVV.

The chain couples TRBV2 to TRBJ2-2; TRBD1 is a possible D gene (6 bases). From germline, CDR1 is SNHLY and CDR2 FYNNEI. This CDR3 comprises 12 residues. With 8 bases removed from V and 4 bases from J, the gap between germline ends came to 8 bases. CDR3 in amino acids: CASFRGTGELFF. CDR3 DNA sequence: TGTGCCAGCTTCAGGGGCACCGGGGAGCTGTTTTTT.

The CDR3, as DNA: TGTGCCAGTAGTATAGGGTTTTCAGGGGGCATCTACAATGAGCAGTTCTTC. Its translation: CASSIGFSGGIYNEQFF. The chain is built from TRBV19 and TRBJ2-1; 8 bases agree with TRBD1. CDR3 length equals 17 residues. Germline CDR1 reads LNHDA; CDR2 reads SQIVND (reference sequence). V gave up 1 base and J gave up 3 bases; unmatched junction bases: 8.